These T cell receptor beta chains were read from a single sample in a study of patients and donors after allogeneic stem cell transplantation. Using its own MiXCR run on the RT-PCR reads, TCRdb lists one record per CDR3 protein. The sample carries about 150,000 distinct CDR3 sequences, 37% recorded once. The specimen was blood, either unsorted or a sorted T cell fraction (not recorded which). Receptors originate from a human donor who was either an allogeneic HSCT recipient or a stem cell or donor lymphocyte infusion donor (not recorded which). It is not recorded whose cells these are; they may come from a transplant donor. The CDR3 runs from the conserved cysteine through the conserved F or W. The order of the fields is J gene, D gene, V gene, clone size, CDR3 DNA, CDR3 protein. A D gene is named only where the DNA matches it firmly. Clone size appears in some rows only: once, few, many, or a class for an expanded clone.

TRBJ1-5,TRBD1,TRBV6-5,few,TGTGCCAGCAGTCAGACAGGGGGCAATCAGCCCCAGCATTTT,CASSQTGGNQPQHF
TRBJ1-5,TRBD1,TRBV5-5,once,TGTGCCAGCAGCACTAGCGAGGGGGCGGGTCAGCCCCAGCATTTT,CASSTSEGAGQPQHF
TRBJ1-1,.,TRBV5-1,few,TGCGCCAGCAGCTTGCCAGGGGACTACACTGAAGCTTTCTTT,CASSLPGDYTEAFF
TRBJ2-5,.,TRBV5-1,few,TGCGCCAGCAGCTTTCCAGAGCCTGAGACCCAGTACTTC,CASSFPEPETQYF
TRBJ1-6,TRBD1,TRBV5-6,few,TGTGCCAGCAAGAAAAACTGGGACAGGGGTAGGGGTTCACCCCTCCACTTT,CASKKNWDRGRGSPLHF
TRBJ2-7,TRBD1,TRBV7-2,.,TGTGCCAGCAGCTTAGCGGACAGGGTTGGCTACGAGCAGTACTTC,CASSLADRVGYEQYF
TRBJ2-5,.,TRBV29-1,.,TGCAGCGTTGAAAGTGGGGCCGGGGAGACCCAGTACTTC,CSVESGAGETQYF
TRBJ1-5,TRBD1,TRBV28,few,TGTGCCAGCAGTTTTGGGACAGGGGTAGGTCAGCCCCAGCATTTT,CASSFGTGVGQPQHF
TRBJ1-5,.,TRBV12-3/TRBV12-4,.,TGTGCCAGCAGCACAGGGATAAGCAATCAGCCCCAGCATTTT,CASSTGISNQPQHF
TRBJ1-4,.,TRBV27,.,TGTGCCAGCAGTTTATGGGGGGCTAATGAAAAACTGTTTTTT,CASSLWGANEKLFF
TRBJ2-3,.,TRBV27,.,TGTGCCAGCAGTTCCCCGCCCAGACTGCGGGATACGCAGTATTTT,CASSSPPRLRDTQYF
TRBJ1-5,TRBD1,TRBV20-1,once,TGCAGTGCGCGCCCGGGACAGAACAATCAGCCCCAGCATTTT,CSARPGQNNQPQHF
TRBJ1-4,.,TRBV12-3/TRBV12-4,few,TGTGCCAGCAGATATTATAATGAAAAACTGTTTTTT,CASRYYNEKLFF
TRBJ1-1,TRBD1,TRBV7-3,.,TGTGCCAGCAGCGTTGACAGGGGCACTGAAGCTTTCTTT,CASSVDRGTEAFF
TRBJ1-5,.,TRBV24-1,few,TGTGCCACCAGTGATGACAGGCGACCCAATCAGCCCCAGCATTTT,CATSDDRRPNQPQHF
TRBJ2-1,TRBD2,TRBV20-1,once,TGCAGTGCTAGAAGGAGGGGGCTTTCGACTAGCGGTTCCTACAATGAGCAGTTCTTC,CSARRRGLSTSGSYNEQFF
TRBJ1-2,TRBD1,TRBV9,few,TGTGCCAGCAGCGCCATTAGACAGGGGGGGCACTATGGCTACACCTTC,CASSAIRQGGHYGYTF
TRBJ2-1,.,TRBV10-3,.,TGTGCCATCAGTGTCGGCGTGGACCGAAGCTCCTACAATGAGCAGTTCTTC,CAISVGVDRSSYNEQFF
TRBJ2-2,.,TRBV2,once,TGTGCCAGCAGTCAACGGGCCGCTAACACCGGGGAGCTGTTTTTT,CASSQRAANTGELFF
TRBJ1-5,.,TRBV2,.,TGTGCCAGCAGTGAAAACCAGGGAGGTCAGCCCCAGCATTTT,CASSENQGGQPQHF
TRBJ1-3,TRBD1,TRBV28,few,TGTGCCAGCAGTTCCCCTCGGGACAGCTCTGGAAACACCATATATTTT,CASSSPRDSSGNTIYF
TRBJ1-2,.,TRBV12-3/TRBV12-4,few,TGTGCCAGCAGTGGACGCTCTTATGGCTACACCTTC,CASSGRSYGYTF
TRBJ1-4,TRBD1,TRBV5-1,.,TGCGCCAGCAGGGAAAGGGGGCATAATGGTGAAAAACTGTTTTTT,CASRERGHNGEKLFF
TRBJ1-2,.,TRBV20-1,many,TGCAGTGCTAGAGTCGACACGCACTATGGCTACACCTTC,CSARVDTHYGYTF